The TCR beta chain under discussion was sequenced for a study of long-term antiretroviral therapy in people with HIV. Remarks on this clone: The antigen remains undetermined. Mismatch with germline at one junction end may stem from a read error.

Study observations and caveats: Diversity went up after ART and still fell short of transplant donor controls. HIV repertoires had narrower CDR3 length ranges than controls.

At least one PBMC sample before ART and at least two after were required. At survey level, the immunoSEQ assay was run in its v3.0 version. Using immunoSEQ multiplex PCR, the repertoire was profiled, and TCRdb retains in-frame clones only, with some absent. The sample has tens of thousands of clones, roughly four fifths seen once; the top ten hold roughly 5.8%. Germline CDR1 SSHAT, CDR2 FNYEAQ (reference sequence). The CDR3 is 14 residues long. This sequence was found in a man younger than 30 with HIV. The chain joins TRBV7-7 to TRBJ2-7; TRBD1 matches at 7 bases. This material consisted of unsorted PBMCs, taken 1 year after starting antiretroviral therapy. The CDR3 is CASSSGGNSYEQYF. CDR3 nucleotide sequence: TGTGCTAGCAGCTCAGGGGGAAACTCCTACGAGCAGTACTTC. Combining the CDR3 with reference TRBV7-7 and TRBJ2-7 gives the whole variable domain GAGVSQSPRYKVTKRGQDVTLRCDPISSHATLYWYQQALGQGPEFLTYFNYEAQPDKSGLPSDRFSAERPEGSISTLTIQRTEQRDSAMYRCASSSGGNSYEQYFGPGTRLTVT.